This TCR beta chain was profiled in a study of shared clonotypes between healthy human individuals. The germline V gene encodes CDR1 SGHRS and CDR2 YFSETQ. The CDR3 runs 16 residues. Trimming took 4 bases from V and 6 from J, leaving 23 bases between them. Overall study results and limits: Despite large depth, sorted-subset datasets appeared incompletely sequenced.

About this clone itself: Antigen specificity is unknown.

Here immunoSEQ multiplex PCR was the method, and the copy in TCRdb shows in-frame clones only, minus some. Here the sample spans approximately 2.3 million clones, just over 90% being singletons. What was sequenced was naive CD4+ T cells from PBMCs. The subset denotes: CD45RA+ positively selected. This receptor was obtained from a man aged 18 to 29 in good health. Some clones in this sample may be carry-over from other donors' samples. The V gene is TRBV5-1, the J gene TRBJ2-7; D might be TRBD2 (6 bases). CDR3 loop: CASSGEAGPRSAEQYF. The CDR3 bases are TGCGCCAGCAGCGGGGAGGCAGGACCAAGGTCTGCCGAGCAGTACTTC.